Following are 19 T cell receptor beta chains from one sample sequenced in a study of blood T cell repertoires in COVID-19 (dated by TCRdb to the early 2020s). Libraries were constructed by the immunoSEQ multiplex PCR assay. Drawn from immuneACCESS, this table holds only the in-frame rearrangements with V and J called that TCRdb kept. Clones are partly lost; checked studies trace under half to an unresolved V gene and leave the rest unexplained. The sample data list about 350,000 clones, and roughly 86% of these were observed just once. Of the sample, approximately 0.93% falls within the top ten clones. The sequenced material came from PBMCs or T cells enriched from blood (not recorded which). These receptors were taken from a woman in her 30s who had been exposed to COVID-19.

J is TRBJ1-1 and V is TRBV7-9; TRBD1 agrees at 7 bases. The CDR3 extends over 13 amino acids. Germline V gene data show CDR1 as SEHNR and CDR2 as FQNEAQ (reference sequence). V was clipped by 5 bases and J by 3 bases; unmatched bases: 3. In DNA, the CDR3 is TGTGCCAGCAGCCAAGGGGGCCACACTGAAGCTTTCTTT. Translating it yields CASSQGGHTEAFF.

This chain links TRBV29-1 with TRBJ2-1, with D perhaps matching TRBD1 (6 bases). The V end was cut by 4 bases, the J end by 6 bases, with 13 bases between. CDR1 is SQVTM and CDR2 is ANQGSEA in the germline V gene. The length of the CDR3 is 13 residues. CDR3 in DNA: TGCAGCGTTGGGCACAGGGCCCCCAATGAGCAGTTCTTC. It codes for CSVGHRAPNEQFF.

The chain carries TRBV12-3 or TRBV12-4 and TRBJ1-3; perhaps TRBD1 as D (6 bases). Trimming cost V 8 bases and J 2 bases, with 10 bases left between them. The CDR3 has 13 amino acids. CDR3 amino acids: CASRGGPGNTIYF. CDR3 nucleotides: TGTGCCAGCCGGGGGGGGCCTGGAAACACCATATATTTT.

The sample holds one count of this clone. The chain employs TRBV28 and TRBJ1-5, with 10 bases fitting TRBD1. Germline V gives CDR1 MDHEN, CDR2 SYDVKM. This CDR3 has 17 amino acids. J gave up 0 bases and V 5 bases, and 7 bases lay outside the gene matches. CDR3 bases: TGTGCCAGCAGTCGCCTGGGACAGGGGATTAGCAATCAGCCCCAGCATTTT. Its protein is CASSRLGQGISNQPQHF. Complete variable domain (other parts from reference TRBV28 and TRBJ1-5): DVKVTQSSRYLVKRTGEKVFLECVQDMDHENMFWYRQDPGLGLRLIYFSYDVKMKEKGDIPEGYSVSREKKERFSLILESASTNQTSMYLCASSRLGQGISNQPQHFGDGTRLSIL.

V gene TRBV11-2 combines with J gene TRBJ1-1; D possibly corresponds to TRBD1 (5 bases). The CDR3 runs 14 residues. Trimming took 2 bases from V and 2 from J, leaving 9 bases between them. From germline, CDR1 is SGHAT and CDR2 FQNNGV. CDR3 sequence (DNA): TGTGCCAGCAGCTTATCCAGGGCAAACACTGAAGCTTTCTTT. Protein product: CASSLSRANTEAFF.

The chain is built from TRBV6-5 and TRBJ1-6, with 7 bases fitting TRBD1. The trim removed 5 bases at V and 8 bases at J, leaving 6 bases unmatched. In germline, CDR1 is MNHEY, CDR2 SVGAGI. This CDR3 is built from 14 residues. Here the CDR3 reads CASSTGQNYSPLHF. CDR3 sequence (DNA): TGTGCCAGCAGTACGGGACAGAACTATTCACCCCTCCACTTT.

DNA of the CDR3: TGTGCCAGCAGTTCCACCGGGTTAGGAAACACCATATATTTT. This translates into CASSSTGLGNTIYF. The rearrangement links TRBV13 to TRBJ1-3; D gene uncertain. The CDR3 is 14 residues long. V was shortened by 6 bases and J by 4 bases, with 13 bases between the two germline ends. The germline gives CDR1 PRHDT, CDR2 FYEKMQ (reference sequence).

CDR3 amino acids: CASSLAPLAGGIRYEQYF. The CDR3 bases are TGTGCCAGCAGTTTAGCCCCCCTGGCAGGGGGAATCAGGTACGAGCAGTACTTC. The chain is built from TRBV27 and TRBJ2-7; 7 nucleotides match TRBD1. This CDR3 has 18 residues. Per the germline V gene, CDR1 is MNHEY and CDR2 is SMNVEV (reference sequence). The J segment lost 4 bases and the V segment lost 2 bases, leaving 17 bases of the junction unmatched.

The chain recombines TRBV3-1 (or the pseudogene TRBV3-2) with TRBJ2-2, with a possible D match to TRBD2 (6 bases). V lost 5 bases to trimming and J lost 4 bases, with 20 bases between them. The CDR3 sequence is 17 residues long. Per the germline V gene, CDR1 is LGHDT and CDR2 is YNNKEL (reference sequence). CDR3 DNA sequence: TGTGCCAGCAGCTTCATCTCGGGGGACTTAACCACCGGGGAGCTGTTTTTT. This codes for CASSFISGDLTTGELFF.

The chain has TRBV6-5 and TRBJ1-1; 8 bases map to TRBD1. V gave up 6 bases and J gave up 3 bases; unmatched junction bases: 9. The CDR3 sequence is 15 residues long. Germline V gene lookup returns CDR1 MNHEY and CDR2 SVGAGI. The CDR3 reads CASSPSRQGHTEAFF. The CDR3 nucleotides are TGTGCCAGCAGCCCCAGCCGACAGGGGCACACTGAAGCTTTCTTT.

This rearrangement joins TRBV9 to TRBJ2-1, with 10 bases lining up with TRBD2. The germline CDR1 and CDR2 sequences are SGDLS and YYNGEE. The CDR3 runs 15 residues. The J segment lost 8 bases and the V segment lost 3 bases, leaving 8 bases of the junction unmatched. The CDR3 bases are TGTGCCAGCAGCGCTAGCGGGAGCCCGGGTGATGAGCAGTTCTTC. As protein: CASSASGSPGDEQFF. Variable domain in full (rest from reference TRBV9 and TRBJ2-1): DSGVTQTPKHLITATGQRVTLRCSPRSGDLSVYWYQQSLDQGLQFLIQYYNGEERAKGNILERFSAQQFPDLHSELNLSSLELGDSALYFCASSASGSPGDEQFFGPGTRLTVL.

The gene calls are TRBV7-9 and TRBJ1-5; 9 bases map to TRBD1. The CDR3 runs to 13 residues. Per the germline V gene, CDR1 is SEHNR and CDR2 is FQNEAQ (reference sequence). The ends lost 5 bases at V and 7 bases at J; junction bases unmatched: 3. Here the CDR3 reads CASSQDRGQPQHF. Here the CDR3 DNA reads TGTGCCAGCAGCCAGGACAGGGGCCAGCCCCAGCATTTT.

CDR3 loop: CASRSAGTGEYSNQPQHF. CDR3 DNA sequence: TGTGCCAGCAGGTCAGCCGGGACAGGGGAATATAGCAATCAGCCCCAGCATTTT. V is TRBV7-8 and J is TRBJ1-5, with 10 positions matching TRBD1. V shed 6 bases and J 0 bases; nucleotides not matched to a gene: 11. Germline V gene data show CDR1 as SGHVS and CDR2 as FQNEAQ. This CDR3 spans 18 amino acids.

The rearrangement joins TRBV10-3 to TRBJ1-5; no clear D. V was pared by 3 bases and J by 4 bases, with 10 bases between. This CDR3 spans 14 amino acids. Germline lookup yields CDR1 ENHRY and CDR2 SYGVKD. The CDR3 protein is CAISDVDSNQPQHF. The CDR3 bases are TGTGCCATCAGTGACGTGGACTCAAATCAGCCCCAGCATTTT.

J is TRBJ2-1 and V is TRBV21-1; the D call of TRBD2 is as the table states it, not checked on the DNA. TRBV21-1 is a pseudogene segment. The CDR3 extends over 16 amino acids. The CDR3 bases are TGTGCCAGCAGCGATATGTCGCCCCCGAGGAAGAGTGAGCAGTTCTTC. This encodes CASSDMSPPRKSEQFF.

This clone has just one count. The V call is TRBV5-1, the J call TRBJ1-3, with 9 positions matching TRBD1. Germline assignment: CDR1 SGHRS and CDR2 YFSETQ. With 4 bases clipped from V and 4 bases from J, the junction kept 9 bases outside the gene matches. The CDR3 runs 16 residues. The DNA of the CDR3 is TGCGCCAGCAGCACTGGCCGGGACAGGGCGGGAAACACCATATATTTT. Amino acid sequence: CASSTGRDRAGNTIYF. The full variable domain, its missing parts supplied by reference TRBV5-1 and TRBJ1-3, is KAGVTQTPRYLIKTRGQQVTLSCSPISGHRSVSWYQQTPGQGLQFLFEYFSETQRNKGNFPGRFSGRQFSNSRSEMNVSTLELGDSALYLCASSTGRDRAGNTIYFGEGSWLTVV.

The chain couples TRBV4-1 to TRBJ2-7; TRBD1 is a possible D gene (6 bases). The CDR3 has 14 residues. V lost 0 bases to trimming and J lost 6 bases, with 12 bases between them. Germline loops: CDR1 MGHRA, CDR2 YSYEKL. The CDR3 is CASSQEYSGAEQYF. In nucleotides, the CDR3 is TGCGCCAGCAGCCAAGAATATTCAGGGGCCGAGCAGTACTTC.

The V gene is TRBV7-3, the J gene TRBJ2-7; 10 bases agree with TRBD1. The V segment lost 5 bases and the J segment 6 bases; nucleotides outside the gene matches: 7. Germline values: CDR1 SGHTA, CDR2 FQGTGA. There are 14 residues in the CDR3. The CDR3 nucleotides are TGTGCCAGCAGCCCAGCCGGGACAGGGGTCGAGCAGTACTTC. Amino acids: CASSPAGTGVEQYF.

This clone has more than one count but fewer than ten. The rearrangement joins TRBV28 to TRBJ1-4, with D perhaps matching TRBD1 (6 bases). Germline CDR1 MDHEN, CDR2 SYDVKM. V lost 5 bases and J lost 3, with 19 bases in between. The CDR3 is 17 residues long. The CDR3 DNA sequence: TGTGCCAGCAGTCCTACTACAGGGTTATTAGCTAATGAAAAACTGTTTTTT. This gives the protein CASSPTTGLLANEKLFF.